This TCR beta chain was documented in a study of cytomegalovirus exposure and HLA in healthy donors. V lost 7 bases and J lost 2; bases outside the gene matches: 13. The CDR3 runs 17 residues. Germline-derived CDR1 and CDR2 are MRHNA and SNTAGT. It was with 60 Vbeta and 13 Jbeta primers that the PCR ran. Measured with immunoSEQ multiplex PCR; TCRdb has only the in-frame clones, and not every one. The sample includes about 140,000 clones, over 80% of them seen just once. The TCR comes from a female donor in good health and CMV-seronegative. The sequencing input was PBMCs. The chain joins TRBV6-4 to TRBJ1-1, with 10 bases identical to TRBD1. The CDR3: CASILTGTGEDNTEAFF. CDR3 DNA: TGTGCCAGCATTCTCACCGGGACAGGGGAAGATAACACTGAAGCTTTCTTT.